This T cell receptor (beta chain) was recorded in a study of T cell responses to AZD1222 COVID-19 vaccine. Across the study: It was second doses at about 4 or about 12 weeks that were pooled.

The V gene end was trimmed by 1 base and the J gene end by 6 bases; junction bases not matched to a gene: 8. The CDR3 runs 16 residues. Per germline, CDR1 SGHAT and CDR2 FQNNGV. Clones were read by immunoSEQ multiplex PCR, and TCRdb kept only the in-frame ones, dropping some. The sample lists fewer than 150,000 clones, 93% occurring once. Remarks on this clone: Antigen specificity is unknown.

Findings and caveats of the study: Donors in the cohort were predominantly white British and more often female, and clonal diversity was possibly underestimated. Regions 160-218 and 743-854 held dominance among vaccine-associated CD4 TCRs, which spanned spike.

Sequencing was performed on peripheral blood, taken on day 0 of AZD1222 vaccination. The rearrangement joins TRBV11-2 to TRBJ2-7; 11 nucleotides match TRBD2. The receptor was isolated from an adult in good health. The CDR3 DNA reads TGTGCCAGCAGCTTAGGGCTAGCGGGGGGCGAGTTCGAGCAGTACTTC. It translates to CASSLGLAGGEFEQYF.